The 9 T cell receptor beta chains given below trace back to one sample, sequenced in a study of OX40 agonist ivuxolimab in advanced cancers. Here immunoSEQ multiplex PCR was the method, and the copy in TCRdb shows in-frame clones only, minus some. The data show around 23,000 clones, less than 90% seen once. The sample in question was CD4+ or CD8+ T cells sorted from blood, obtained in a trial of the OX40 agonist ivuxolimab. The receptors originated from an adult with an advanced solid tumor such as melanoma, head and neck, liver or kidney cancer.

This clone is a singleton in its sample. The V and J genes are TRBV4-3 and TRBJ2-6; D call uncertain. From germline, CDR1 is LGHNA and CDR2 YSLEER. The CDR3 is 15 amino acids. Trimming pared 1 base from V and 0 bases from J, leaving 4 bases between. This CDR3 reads CASSQASSGANVLTF. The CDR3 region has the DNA TGCGCCAGCAGCCAAGCTTCCTCTGGGGCCAACGTCCTGACTTTC.

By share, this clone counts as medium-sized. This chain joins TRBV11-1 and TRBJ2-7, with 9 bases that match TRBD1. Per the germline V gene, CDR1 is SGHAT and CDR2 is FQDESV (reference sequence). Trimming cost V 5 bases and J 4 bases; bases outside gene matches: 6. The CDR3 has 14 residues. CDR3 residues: CASSPQGAAYEQYF. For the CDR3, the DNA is TGTGCCAGCAGCCCACAGGGGGCGGCGTACGAGCAGTACTTC.

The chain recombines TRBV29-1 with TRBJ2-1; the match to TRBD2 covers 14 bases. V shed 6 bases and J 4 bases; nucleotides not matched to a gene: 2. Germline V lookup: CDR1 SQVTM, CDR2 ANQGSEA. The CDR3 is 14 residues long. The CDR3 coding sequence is TGCAGCGTACGACTAGCGGGAGGGTACAATGAGCAGTTCTTC. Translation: CSVRLAGGYNEQFF.

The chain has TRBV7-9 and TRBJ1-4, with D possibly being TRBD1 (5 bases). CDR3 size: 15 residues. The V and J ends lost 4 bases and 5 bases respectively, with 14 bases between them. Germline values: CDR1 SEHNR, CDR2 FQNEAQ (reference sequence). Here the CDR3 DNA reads TGTGCCAGCAGCTCCCGCACAGGCCTAAATGAAAAACTGTTTTTT. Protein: CASSSRTGLNEKLFF. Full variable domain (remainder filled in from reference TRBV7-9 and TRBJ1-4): DTGVSQNPRHKITKRGQNVTFRCDPISEHNRLYWYRQTLGQGPEFLTYFQNEAQLEKSRLLSDRFSAERPKGSFSTLEIQRTEQGDSAMYLCASSSRTGLNEKLFFGSGTQLSVL.

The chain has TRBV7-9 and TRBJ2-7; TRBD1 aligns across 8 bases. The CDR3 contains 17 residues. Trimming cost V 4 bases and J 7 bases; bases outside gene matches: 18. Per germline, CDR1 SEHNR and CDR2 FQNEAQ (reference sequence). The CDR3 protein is CASSSKEGQDIAAEQYF. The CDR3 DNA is TGTGCCAGCAGCTCTAAAGAGGGACAGGATATCGCGGCGGAGCAGTACTTC.

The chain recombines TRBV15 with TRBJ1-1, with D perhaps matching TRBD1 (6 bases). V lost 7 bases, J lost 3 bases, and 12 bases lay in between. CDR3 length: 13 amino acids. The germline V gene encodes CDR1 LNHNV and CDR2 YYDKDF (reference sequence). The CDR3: CATTAGEHTEAFF. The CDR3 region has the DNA TGTGCCACCACCGCAGGGGAACACACTGAAGCTTTCTTT.

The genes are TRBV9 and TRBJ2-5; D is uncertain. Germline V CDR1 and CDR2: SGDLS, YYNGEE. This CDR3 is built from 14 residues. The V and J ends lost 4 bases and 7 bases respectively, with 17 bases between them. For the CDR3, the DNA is TGTGCCAGCAGCCCTTCGGTGGGTCATGGGACCCAGTACTTC. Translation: CASSPSVGHGTQYF.

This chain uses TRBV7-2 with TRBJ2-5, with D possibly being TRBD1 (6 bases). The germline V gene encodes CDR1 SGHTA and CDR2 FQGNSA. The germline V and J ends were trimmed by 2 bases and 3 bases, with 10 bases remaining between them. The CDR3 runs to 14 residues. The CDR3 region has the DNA TGTGCCAGCAGCTTATCTAGGACAGAAGAGACCCAGTACTTC. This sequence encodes CASSLSRTEETQYF.

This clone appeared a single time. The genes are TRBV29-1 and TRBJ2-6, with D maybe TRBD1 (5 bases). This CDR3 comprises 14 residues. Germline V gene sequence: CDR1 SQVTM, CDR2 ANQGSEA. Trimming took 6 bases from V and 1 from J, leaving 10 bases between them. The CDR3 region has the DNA TGCAGCGTCAAAGGGGATTCTGGGGCCAACGTCCTGACTTTC. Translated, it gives CSVKGDSGANVLTF.